The 32 T cell receptor beta chains below all came from one sample that was sequenced in a study of blood T cell repertoires in COVID-19. Method: immunoSEQ multiplex PCR; TCRdb's copy keeps in-frame clones and lacks some. The table lists around 310,000 clones, around 89% of them singletons, with 1% in the top ten. Specimen: peripheral blood. These TCRs come from a woman aged 40 to 50 with COVID-19, enrolled during active disease.

In the case of this clone: In the same sample, other DNA sequences code for this CDR3. The chain employs TRBV9 and TRBJ1-1; no firm D call. Germline V gives CDR1 SGDLS, CDR2 YYNGEE. CDR3 length: 13 amino acids. V dropped 0 bases and J dropped 1 base, with 4 bases sitting between them. For the CDR3, the DNA is TGTGCCAGCAGCGTAGGGCCGAACACTGAAGCTTTCTTT. This encodes CASSVGPNTEAFF.

The gene calls are TRBV7-3 and TRBJ1-6, with D unresolved. The CDR3 has 12 residues. CDR1 is SGHTA, CDR2 FQGTGA, per germline. The V end was cut by 2 bases, the J end by 9 bases, with 5 bases between. CDR3 loop: CASSLPGSPLHF. In nucleotides, the CDR3 is TGTGCCAGCAGCTTACCGGGTTCACCCCTCCACTTT.

This chain uses TRBV28 with TRBJ2-2; TRBD1 agrees at 9 bases. The trim removed 6 bases at V and 5 bases at J, leaving 7 bases unmatched. Germline CDR1 reads MDHEN; CDR2 reads SYDVKM. The length of the CDR3 is 15 residues. CDR3 region: CASSLTGGATGELFF. CDR3 nucleotides: TGTGCCAGCAGCCTTACAGGGGGCGCAACCGGGGAGCTGTTTTTT. The variable domain in full, completed from reference TRBV28 and TRBJ2-2, reads DVKVTQSSRYLVKRTGEKVFLECVQDMDHENMFWYRQDPGLGLRLIYFSYDVKMKEKGDIPEGYSVSREKKERFSLILESASTNQTSMYLCASSLTGGATGELFFGEGSRLTVL.

This clone has just one count. V usage is TRBV9 and J usage is TRBJ2-1; TRBD1 might be the D (5 bases). The CDR3 totals 16 residues. Germline values: CDR1 SGDLS, CDR2 YYNGEE. Trimming shortened V by 0 bases and J by 9 bases, and 19 bases separated the two germline ends. The chain's CDR3 is CASSVEGMSPYGEQFF. In DNA, the CDR3 is TGTGCCAGCAGCGTAGAGGGGATGTCCCCCTACGGTGAGCAGTTCTTC.

V and J are TRBV2 and TRBJ1-1; possible D gene TRBD1, 6 bases. The CDR3 runs to 12 residues. V was clipped by 5 bases and J by 11 bases, with 15 bases between them. The V gene's germline CDR1 is SNHLY and CDR2 FYNNEI. The chain's CDR3 is CASSLRGGRAFF. The DNA for the CDR3 is TGTGCCAGCAGTCTAAGGGGGGGGAGGGCTTTCTTT.

The chain links TRBV6-6 to TRBJ2-7; the D gene is possibly TRBD1 (6 bases). The CDR3 runs 13 residues. The V end was cut by 7 bases, the J end by 2 bases, with 12 bases between. CDR1 is MNHNY, CDR2 SVGAGI, per germline (reference sequence). CDR3 bases: TGTGCCAGCACGGCAGGGGCCCCCTACGAGCAGTACTTC. This codes for CASTAGAPYEQYF.

The chain uses TRBV9 and TRBJ1-6; D possibly corresponds to TRBD1 (5 bases). Deletions cut 0 bases from V and 7 bases from J, with 14 bases between. CDR1 is SGDLS and CDR2 is YYNGEE in the germline V gene. This CDR3 has 16 amino acids. The CDR3 nucleotides read TGTGCCAGCAGCGTAGCTGTGGGGCAGTTAAATTCACCCCTCCACTTT. Translating gives CASSVAVGQLNSPLHF.

The sample holds a few counts of this clone. The V gene is TRBV7-9, the J gene TRBJ2-1; 14 bases agree with TRBD2. CDR1 and CDR2 (germline): SEHNR, FQNEAQ (reference sequence). The ends lost 2 bases at V and 9 bases at J; junction bases unmatched: 12. The CDR3 contains 18 residues. CDR3: CASSLPVRLAGGRGEQFF. CDR3 DNA: TGTGCCAGCAGCTTACCCGTCCGACTAGCGGGGGGGCGAGGTGAGCAGTTCTTC.

This chain joins TRBV4-3 and TRBJ1-2; 8 positions agree with TRBD1. The CDR3 consists of 15 residues. The ends lost 0 bases at V and 4 bases at J; junction bases unmatched: 4. Germline V gene sequence: CDR1 LGHNA, CDR2 YSLEER. CDR3 coding DNA: TGCGCCAGCAGCCAAGATACAGGGGGGCCCTATGGCTACACCTTC. Protein product: CASSQDTGGPYGYTF.

The V gene is TRBV19, the J gene TRBJ1-5; D is possibly TRBD1 (6 bases). The CDR3 is made up of 14 amino acids. Germline values: CDR1 LNHDA, CDR2 SQIVND (reference sequence). Trimming took off 7 bases at V and 6 bases at J, with 16 bases between the two ends. CDR3 protein: CASNPDSLSQPQHF. In DNA, the CDR3 is TGTGCCAGTAACCCGGACAGTTTAAGTCAGCCCCAGCATTTT. The full variable domain, its missing parts supplied by reference TRBV19 and TRBJ1-5, is DGGITQSPKYLFRKEGQNVTLSCEQNLNHDAMYWYRQDPGQGLRLIYYSQIVNDFQKGDIAEGYSVSREKKESFPLTVTSAQKNPTAFYLCASNPDSLSQPQHFGDGTRLSIL.

The chain carries TRBV27 and TRBJ1-5; TRBD1 aligns across 8 bases. This CDR3 region has 17 residues. In germline, CDR1 is MNHEY, CDR2 SMNVEV (reference sequence). Trimming took 5 bases from V and 7 from J; bases not matched to a gene: 16. The DNA for the CDR3 is TGTGCCAGCAGTCAGTTCGCGGTACAGGGGGAGGAGCAGCCCCAGCATTTT. Translating gives CASSQFAVQGEEQPQHF.

V gene TRBV7-8 combines with J gene TRBJ2-1, with 8 bases lining up with TRBD2. Germline values: CDR1 SGHVS, CDR2 FQNEAQ. J gave up 2 bases and V 1 base, and 7 bases lay outside the gene matches. The CDR3 spans 17 residues. This chain's CDR3 is CASSLVRREETYNEQFF. The CDR3, as DNA: TGTGCCAGCAGCTTAGTGAGGCGGGAGGAAACCTACAATGAGCAGTTCTTC.

CDR3 sequence reads: CASSLRGGLLLNPPLHF. The CDR3 DNA follows: TGTGCCAGCAGTCTCCGGGGAGGCCTGTTACTCAACCCCCCCCTCCACTTT. This chain joins TRBV27 and TRBJ1-6; no definite D call. V was shortened by 5 bases and J by 13 bases, with 27 bases between the two germline ends. Germline V gene lookup returns CDR1 MNHEY and CDR2 SMNVEV (reference sequence). The length of the CDR3 is 17 residues.

V and J are TRBV18 and TRBJ2-7; TRBD1 agrees at 7 bases. Germline V lookup: CDR1 KGHSH, CDR2 LQKENI. Losses at the gene ends were 1 base for V and 1 base for J; bases not matched to a gene: 7. The CDR3 consists of 16 residues. CDR3: CASSPLGQAVSYEQYF. CDR3 DNA sequence: TGTGCCAGCTCACCACTAGGACAGGCGGTTTCCTACGAGCAGTACTTC.

This chain joins TRBV9 and TRBJ1-6; D is possibly TRBD1 (6 bases). Trimming shortened V by 0 bases and J by 8 bases, and 12 bases separated the two germline ends. This CDR3 comprises 15 residues. Germline V gene sequence: CDR1 SGDLS, CDR2 YYNGEE. Here the CDR3 DNA reads TGTGCCAGCAGCGTAGGGGGGACAACCCATTCACCCCTCCACTTT. Translated, it gives CASSVGGTTHSPLHF. Filled out from reference TRBV9 and TRBJ1-6, the complete variable domain reads DSGVTQTPKHLITATGQRVTLRCSPRSGDLSVYWYQQSLDQGLQFLIQYYNGEERAKGNILERFSAQQFPDLHSELNLSSLELGDSALYFCASSVGGTTHSPLHFGNGTRLTVT.

This clone has more than one count but fewer than ten. V usage is TRBV7-2 and J usage is TRBJ2-7, with 7 bases matching TRBD1. The CDR3 is 14 residues long. V was pared by 3 bases and J by 4 bases, with 6 bases of the junction left unmatched. CDR1 SGHTA and CDR2 FQGNSA come from the germline V gene. The CDR3 spells CASSFVTGSYEQYF. CDR3 DNA sequence: TGTGCCAGCAGCTTCGTGACAGGGTCTTACGAGCAGTACTTC.

This chain connects TRBV4-3 to TRBJ1-6; D remains unclear. CDR3 length: 17 amino acids. The V end lost 4 bases, the J end lost 0 bases, and 13 bases lay between the germline ends. From germline, CDR1 is LGHNA and CDR2 YSLEER. CDR3 DNA sequence: TGCGCCAGCAGCCCACACGGGGAGGTCTCCTATAATTCACCCCTCCACTTT. This encodes CASSPHGEVSYNSPLHF.

The V call is TRBV29-1, the J call TRBJ1-1; 9 positions match TRBD1. Germline V gene lookup returns CDR1 SQVTM and CDR2 ANQGSEA. The CDR3 is 14 residues long. The V segment lost 7 bases and the J segment 6 bases; nucleotides outside the gene matches: 12. CDR3 nucleotides: TGCAGCGCCAATCCGGGACAGGGACGTTCTGAAGCTTTCTTT. Translation gives CSANPGQGRSEAFF.

The CDR3 region is CASRNPGTGVVEQYF. CDR3 DNA sequence: TGTGCCAGCAGGAACCCCGGGACAGGGGTGGTCGAGCAGTACTTC. The rearrangement uses TRBV28 and TRBJ2-7; TRBD1 matches 10 bases. Germline assignment: CDR1 MDHEN and CDR2 SYDVKM. The CDR3 contains 15 residues. The junction had 11 bases not matched to a gene; V was cut back by 6 bases and J by 6 bases.

The J gene is TRBJ2-7, the V gene TRBV11-2; no clear D. V dropped 3 bases and J dropped 0 bases, with 6 bases sitting between them. This CDR3 is 13 amino acids long. CDR1 is SGHAT, CDR2 FQNNGV, per germline. Here the CDR3 DNA reads TGTGCCAGCAGCTTCCGGTCCTCCTACGAGCAGTACTTC. This codes for CASSFRSSYEQYF. The variable domain in full, with the rest retrieved from reference TRBV11-2 and TRBJ2-7, is EAGVAQSPRYKIIEKRQSVAFWCNPISGHATLYWYQQILGQGPKLLIQFQNNGVVDDSQLPKDRFSAERLKGVDSTLKIQPAKLEDSAVYLCASSFRSSYEQYFGPGTRLTVT.

The table lists this clone with a count of one. J is TRBJ2-3 and V is TRBV7-3; D might be TRBD2 (6 bases). Trimming shortened V by 4 bases and J by 1 base, and 6 bases separated the two germline ends. The CDR3 contains 13 residues. Germline-derived CDR1 and CDR2 are SGHTA and FQGTGA. The CDR3 reads CASSSGGTDTQYF. The CDR3, as DNA: TGTGCCAGCAGCTCGGGGGGCACAGATACGCAGTATTTT.

The genes are TRBV6-5 and TRBJ2-7; TRBD2 might be the D (6 bases). Germline V CDR1 and CDR2: MNHEY, SVGAGI. V was shortened by 2 bases and J by 0 bases, with 14 bases between the two germline ends. This CDR3 spans 16 amino acids. In DNA form, the CDR3 reads TGTGCCAGCAGTTACACCCTAGCGAGCTACTCCTACGAGCAGTACTTC. It specifies CASSYTLASYSYEQYF.

This chain links TRBV5-1 with TRBJ1-1, with 8 bases matching TRBD1. The CDR3 spans 16 residues. Germline V gene data show CDR1 as SGHRS and CDR2 as YFSETQ. With V trimmed by 2 bases and J by 1 base, 7 bases remained unmatched. The CDR3 sequence: CASSFDPGTGNTEAFF. In nucleotides, the CDR3 is TGCGCCAGCAGCTTCGACCCCGGGACAGGGAACACTGAAGCTTTCTTT.

In nucleotides, the CDR3 is TGTGCCAGCACCCTATCCGGACAGGCCGTCTATGGCTACACCTTC. Translation: CASTLSGQAVYGYTF. V usage is TRBV7-3 and J usage is TRBJ1-2; 7 nucleotides align to TRBD1. Per germline, CDR1 SGHTA and CDR2 FQGTGA. The CDR3 loop spans 15 amino acids. The J segment lost 4 bases and the V segment lost 7 bases, leaving 12 bases of the junction unmatched.

V usage is TRBV6-5 and J usage is TRBJ1-2; a weak D match, TRBD1 (5 bases). V dropped 5 bases and J dropped 4 bases, with 17 bases sitting between them. The CDR3 length is 15 residues. Germline V gives CDR1 MNHEY, CDR2 SVGAGI. The CDR3 is CASSPRRDSLYGYTF. CDR3 coding DNA: TGTGCCAGCAGTCCGCGAAGAGACAGCCTCTATGGCTACACCTTC.

The chain recombines TRBV6-6 with TRBJ2-1; weak D call: TRBD1 (5 bases). Trimming shortened V by 7 bases and J by 3 bases, and 16 bases separated the two germline ends. The CDR3 consists of 15 residues. CDR1 is MNHNY and CDR2 is SVGAGI in the germline V gene (reference sequence). The CDR3: CASNLLRVDYNEQFF. CDR3 nucleotides: TGTGCCAGCAACCTACTCAGGGTCGACTACAATGAGCAGTTCTTC.

This chain joins TRBV7-8 and TRBJ2-1, with 13 bases aligning to TRBD2. Germline V lookup: CDR1 SGHVS, CDR2 FQNEAQ. V lost 0 bases, J lost 14 bases, and 4 bases stayed unmatched. The CDR3 has 14 residues. CDR3 sequence: CASSLAGLAGEKFF. The CDR3 bases are TGTGCCAGCAGCTTAGCCGGACTAGCGGGAGAGAAGTTCTTC. The full variable domain, completed using reference TRBV7-8 and TRBJ2-1, is GAGVSQSPRYKVAKRGQDVALRCDPISGHVSLFWYQQALGQGPEFLTYFQNEAQLDKSGLPSDRFFAERPEGSVSTLKIQRTQQEDSAVYLCASSLAGLAGEKFFGPGTRLTVL.

The chain couples TRBV2 to TRBJ1-1; TRBD1 agrees at 11 bases. The CDR3 spans 13 residues. The trim removed 6 bases at V and 10 bases at J, leaving 7 bases unmatched. Per the germline V gene, CDR1 is SNHLY and CDR2 is FYNNEI. CDR3 nucleotide sequence: TGTGCCAGCAGCGGGACAGGGGGACTGCGAGCTTTCTTT. This sequence encodes CASSGTGGLRAFF.

This clone was detected a few times. The chain couples TRBV5-1 to TRBJ2-1; 9 bases align to TRBD2. The CDR3 spans 16 residues. With 0 bases clipped from V and 7 bases from J, the junction kept 8 bases outside the gene matches. Germline CDR1 is SGHRS and CDR2 is YFSETQ. This CDR3 is CASSLERSGRSNEQFF. The CDR3 DNA sequence: TGCGCCAGCAGCTTGGAACGAAGCGGGAGGTCGAATGAGCAGTTCTTC. Drawing the rest from reference TRBV5-1 and TRBJ2-1, the complete variable domain is KAGVTQTPRYLIKTRGQQVTLSCSPISGHRSVSWYQQTPGQGLQFLFEYFSETQRNKGNFPGRFSGRQFSNSRSEMNVSTLELGDSALYLCASSLERSGRSNEQFFGPGTRLTVL.

The chain uses TRBV29-1 and TRBJ2-3; TRBD2 agrees at 9 bases. Germline CDR1 is SQVTM and CDR2 is ANQGSEA. V gave up 4 bases and J gave up 3 bases; unmatched junction bases: 5. The length of the CDR3 is 14 residues. The CDR3 region has the DNA TGCAGCGTTGTGGCGGGACTAGCAACAGATACGCAGTATTTT. This codes for CSVVAGLATDTQYF.

Here the CDR3 reads CASSSPRLVLSGELFF. The CDR3, as DNA: TGTGCCAGCAGCTCCCCTCGACTAGTCCTATCCGGGGAGCTGTTTTTT. The chain has TRBV7-9 and TRBJ2-2, with TRBD2 as a possible D gene (6 bases). Per germline, CDR1 SEHNR and CDR2 FQNEAQ (reference sequence). This CDR3 comprises 16 residues. V was clipped by 4 bases and J by 6 bases, with 18 bases between them.

The chain is built from TRBV5-1 and TRBJ1-2; the D is unclear. V was trimmed by 0 bases and J by 5 bases, leaving 14 bases between them. This CDR3 has 15 residues. Looked up from germline, CDR1 is SGHRS and CDR2 is YFSETQ. The CDR3 spells CASSLGGEGLYGYTF. DNA of the CDR3: TGCGCCAGCAGCTTGGGGGGAGAGGGCCTATATGGCTACACCTTC.